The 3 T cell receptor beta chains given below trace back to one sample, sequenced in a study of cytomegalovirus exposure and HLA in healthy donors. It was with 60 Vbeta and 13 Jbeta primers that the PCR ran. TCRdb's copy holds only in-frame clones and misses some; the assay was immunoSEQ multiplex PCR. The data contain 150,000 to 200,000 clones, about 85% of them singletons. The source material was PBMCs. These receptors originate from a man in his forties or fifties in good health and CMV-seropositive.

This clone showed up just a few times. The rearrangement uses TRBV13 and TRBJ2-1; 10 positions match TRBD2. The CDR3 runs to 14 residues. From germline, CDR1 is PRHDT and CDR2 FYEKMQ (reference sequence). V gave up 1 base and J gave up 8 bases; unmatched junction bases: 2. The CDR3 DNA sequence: TGTGCCAGCAGCTTAGAAGCGGGAGGGCATGAGCAGTTCTTC. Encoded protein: CASSLEAGGHEQFF.

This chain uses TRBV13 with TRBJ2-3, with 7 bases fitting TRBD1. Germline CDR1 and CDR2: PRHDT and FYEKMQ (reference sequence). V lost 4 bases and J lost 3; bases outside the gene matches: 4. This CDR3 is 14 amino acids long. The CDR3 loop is CASSYRGGTDTQYF. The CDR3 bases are TGTGCCAGCAGCTACAGGGGTGGGACAGATACGCAGTATTTT.

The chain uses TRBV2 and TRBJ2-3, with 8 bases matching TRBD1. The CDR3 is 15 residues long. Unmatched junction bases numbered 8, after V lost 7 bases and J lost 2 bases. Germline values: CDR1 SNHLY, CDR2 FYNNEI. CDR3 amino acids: CASNTGQGYTDTQYF. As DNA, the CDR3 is TGTGCCAGCAACACTGGACAGGGTTACACAGATACGCAGTATTTT.